A selection of T cell receptor beta chains follows, all from one sample in a study of beta chain features in type 1 diabetes. Measured with immunoSEQ multiplex PCR; TCRdb has only the in-frame clones, and not every one. In the table there are under 800,000 clones, about 14% of which are singletons. The sample taken for sequencing was naive CD4+ T cells from blood. The receptors were gathered from a man between 18 and 35 years old in good health. Each CDR3 is given with its conserved first and last residue. Fields, in order: clone size, V gene, J gene, D gene, CDR3 DNA, CDR3 protein. The D gene is left open where the match is weak. The size of a clone is reported for some rows only, either as once, few or many, or as a class for expanded clones.

.	TRBV5-6	TRBJ2-3	TRBD1	TGTGCCAGCAGCTCGCAGACAGGGACAGATACGCAGTATTTT	CASSSQTGTDTQYF
.	TRBV4-3	TRBJ2-3	.	TGCGCCAGCAGATCGTTAGGCGCAGATACGCAGTATTTT	CASRSLGADTQYF
.	TRBV25-1	TRBJ2-5	TRBD1	TGTGCCAGCAGTGCGGGACAGGGTAGGCTAGAGACCCAGTACTTC	CASSAGQGRLETQYF
few	TRBV6-6	TRBJ2-7	.	TGTGCCAGCAGTTACCCCAACATGGGGAGCTACGAGCAGTACTTC	CASSYPNMGSYEQYF
few	TRBV4-1	TRBJ1-5	.	TGCGCCAGCAGCCAAGTTGGGCAGAATCAGCCCCAGCATTTT	CASSQVGQNQPQHF
.	TRBV7-6	TRBJ2-2	TRBD2	TGTGCCAGCAGCTTCGGGGTATGGACTAGCGGTTCCAACGGGGAGCTGTTTTTT	CASSFGVWTSGSNGELFF
few	TRBV6-5	TRBJ1-6	.	TGTGCCAGCAGGCAGGCGAAGTTTGGTTCACCCCTCCACTTT	CASRQAKFGSPLHF
.	TRBV9	TRBJ2-1	TRBD1	TGTGCCAGCAGCGTTACAGGGGGGAACTACAATGAGCAGTTCTTC	CASSVTGGNYNEQFF
.	TRBV28	TRBJ2-3	.	TGTGCCAGCAGTTCGACTTTCCCTAGGCCGTATTTT	CASSSTFPRPYF
few	TRBV15	TRBJ2-1	.	TGTGCCACCAGCACCCACTACAATGAGCAGTTCTTC	CATSTHYNEQFF
few	TRBV28	TRBJ2-5	TRBD2	TGTGCCAGCAGTTTAGTGACTAGCGGGAAACAGACCCAGTACTTC	CASSLVTSGKQTQYF
few	TRBV20-1	TRBJ2-7	.	TGCAGTGCTCCGAAGGCCTACGAGCAGTACTTC	CSAPKAYEQYF
.	TRBV12-5	TRBJ2-5	.	TGTGCTAGTGGTTTGGGGGTACAAGAGACCCAGTACTTC	CASGLGVQETQYF
few	TRBV30	TRBJ1-3	.	TGTGCCTGGAGGGATTCTGGAAACACCATATATTTT	CAWRDSGNTIYF
.	TRBV18	TRBJ2-7	.	TGTGCCAGCTCACCAATGGGGGCCCCTTACGAGCAGTACTTC	CASSPMGAPYEQYF
.	TRBV7-9	TRBJ2-4	TRBD2	TGTGCCAGCAGCCCGGGACTAGCGGTAGCCAAAAACATTCAGTACTTC	CASSPGLAVAKNIQYF
.	TRBV30	TRBJ1-5	TRBD1	TGTGCCTGGAGTATTGGGGGACAGGGACCTCAAGCCCAGCATTTT	CAWSIGGQGPQAQHF
.	TRBV2	TRBJ1-5	.	TGTGCCAGCAGTGAAGGGGGGCAGGGCGGTCAGCCCCAGCATTTT	CASSEGGQGGQPQHF
.	TRBV18	TRBJ2-5	.	TGTGCCAGCTCACCGACGCTTGGAGGGTTGATAGAGACCCAGTACTTC	CASSPTLGGLIETQYF
few	TRBV6-5	TRBJ1-2	TRBD1	TGTGCCAGTAAGACAGGGTTCTATGGCTACACCTTC	CASKTGFYGYTF
few	TRBV18	TRBJ1-4	.	TGTGCCAGCTCACCACAGGGGATAACTAATGAAAAACTGTTTTTT	CASSPQGITNEKLFF
few	TRBV7-9	TRBJ2-5	.	TGTGCCAGCAGCTACCCGGAAGATCGGGAGACCCAGTACTTC	CASSYPEDRETQYF
few	TRBV14	TRBJ1-2	.	TGTGCCAGCAGCCAAGTAGGGTATGGCTACACCTTC	CASSQVGYGYTF
few	TRBV5-6	TRBJ2-7	TRBD1	TGTGCCAGCAGCCAGTTAGACAGGGGGCTTCCCTACGAGCAGTACTTC	CASSQLDRGLPYEQYF
many	TRBV10-3	TRBJ2-1	.	TGTGCCTTGGGCGGGACCTCCTACAATGAGCAGTTCTTC	CALGGTSYNEQFF
.	TRBV30	TRBJ1-5	.	TGTGCCTGGCAAATAGGCAATCAGCCCCAGCATTTT	CAWQIGNQPQHF
few	TRBV28	TRBJ2-6	.	TGTGCCAGCAGTTTCTCGCCGGGTTGGAGCGGGGCCAACGTCCTGACTTTC	CASSFSPGWSGANVLTF